The 23 T cell receptor beta chains below all came from one sample that was sequenced in a study of blood T cell repertoires in COVID-19. Assay: immunoSEQ multiplex PCR; the TCRdb copy retains only in-frame clones and omits some. Of almost 55,000 clones in the sample, 70% to 90% are singletons; the top ten hold less than 6%. What was sequenced was peripheral blood. The source of these receptors is a human donor in a cohort sampled during active COVID-19.

The chain recombines TRBV6-5 with TRBJ1-2; D gene ambiguous. The CDR3 is made up of 13 amino acids. V was trimmed by 4 bases and J by 0 bases, leaving 6 bases between them. Germline loops: CDR1 MNHEY, CDR2 SVGAGI. The CDR3 coding sequence is TGTGCCAGCAGTTTCGCAGCTAACTATGGCTACACCTTC. Encoded protein: CASSFAANYGYTF.

This chain links TRBV12-5 with TRBJ2-3; TRBD2 matches at 9 bases. Trimming took 0 bases from V and 0 from J; bases not matched to a gene: 4. Per the germline V gene, CDR1 is LGHNT and CDR2 is FRNRAP. The CDR3 totals 17 residues. This CDR3 is CASGLVPSGKSTDTQYF. In nucleotides, the CDR3 is TGTGCTAGTGGTTTGGTACCTAGCGGGAAGAGCACAGATACGCAGTATTTT. Complete variable domain (other parts from reference TRBV12-5 and TRBJ2-3): DARVTQTPRHKVTEMGQEVTMRCQPILGHNTVFWYRQTMMQGLELLAYFRNRAPLDDSGMPKDRFSAEMPDATLATLKIQPSEPRDSAVYFCASGLVPSGKSTDTQYFGPGTRLTVL.

The rearrangement links TRBV5-4 to TRBJ2-7; TRBD1 agrees at 8 bases. This CDR3 contains 14 residues. The germline V gene has CDR1 SGHNT and CDR2 YYREEE (reference sequence). The ends lost 4 bases at V and 0 bases at J; junction bases unmatched: 3. The CDR3 sequence: CASSPTGASYEQYF. The CDR3 bases are TGTGCCAGCAGCCCGACAGGGGCCTCCTACGAGCAGTACTTC.

The rearrangement links TRBV21-1 to TRBJ2-3; TRBD2, the table's D call, lacks a check against the DNA. TRBV21-1 is classified as a pseudogene. The length of the CDR3 is 18 residues. The CDR3 DNA reads as TGTGCCAGCAGCAAAGGGGTGATCAGCGGGGTGTCCGTGGATACGCAGTATTTT. Protein: CASSKGVISGVSVDTQYF.

V and J are TRBV6-2 or TRBV6-3 and TRBJ2-7, with TRBD2 matching 9 bases. The CDR3 has 19 amino acids. Germline CDR1 reads MNHEY; CDR2 reads SVGEGT. With V trimmed by 2 bases and J by 0 bases, 14 bases remained unmatched. The DNA of the CDR3 is TGTGCCAGCAGTTACGCCGGGATCCTCAGAGCGGGGGGCTCCTACGAGCAGTACTTC. Its protein is CASSYAGILRAGGSYEQYF.

DNA of the CDR3: TGTGCCAGCAGTCCCAGGGTTCCCGGGGAGCTGTTTTTT. Translating it yields CASSPRVPGELFF. The chain carries TRBV28 and TRBJ2-2, with a possible D match to TRBD1 (5 bases). The ends were cut back, 5 bases at V and 6 bases at J, with 10 bases in the middle. The CDR3 consists of 13 residues. CDR1 and CDR2 (germline): MDHEN, SYDVKM. Together with reference TRBV28 and TRBJ2-2, the CDR3 gives the full variable domain: DVKVTQSSRYLVKRTGEKVFLECVQDMDHENMFWYRQDPGLGLRLIYFSYDVKMKEKGDIPEGYSVSREKKERFSLILESASTNQTSMYLCASSPRVPGELFFGEGSRLTVL.

V and J are TRBV19 and TRBJ2-1, with TRBD1 matching over 8 bases. The CDR3 length is 15 residues. Trimming took 9 bases from V and 8 from J; bases not matched to a gene: 15. CDR1 and CDR2 (germline): LNHDA, SQIVND (reference sequence). CDR3 residues: CASASLDRVLYEQFF. CDR3 nucleotides: TGTGCCAGCGCCTCGCTGGACAGGGTTTTATATGAGCAGTTCTTC.

This chain uses TRBV12-3 or TRBV12-4 with TRBJ1-2; no firm D call. The V and J ends lost 7 bases and 3 bases respectively, with 12 bases between them. The CDR3 has 13 amino acids. CDR3 region: CASTAAGHYGYTF. The DNA for the CDR3 is TGTGCCAGCACCGCGGCGGGTCACTATGGCTACACCTTC.

The J gene is TRBJ2-1, the V gene TRBV18; D is possibly TRBD1 (5 bases). With 4 bases removed from V and 4 bases from J, the gap between germline ends came to 8 bases. The CDR3 has 13 amino acids. Germline CDR1 reads KGHSH; CDR2 reads LQKENI. CDR3 DNA sequence: TGTGCCAGCTCACAGACAGCTTACAATGAGCAGTTCTTC. Translated, it gives CASSQTAYNEQFF. The full variable domain, rest sourced from reference TRBV18 and TRBJ2-1, is NAGVMQNPRHLVRRRGQEARLRCSPMKGHSHVYWYRQLPEEGLKFMVYLQKENIIDESGMPKERFSAEFPKEGPSILRIQQVVRGDSAAYFCASSQTAYNEQFFGPGTRLTVL.

V gene TRBV15 combines with J gene TRBJ1-2, with D maybe TRBD1 (5 bases). V gave up 2 bases and J gave up 12 bases, with 16 bases separating them. Germline CDR1 LNHNV, CDR2 YYDKDF (reference sequence). This CDR3 region has 13 residues. CDR3: CATSRNLQGTDTF. CDR3 DNA: TGTGCCACCAGCAGAAATCTCCAGGGTACCGACACCTTC. The entire variable domain, with the rest obtained from reference TRBV15 and TRBJ1-2, is as follows: DAMVIQNPRYQVTQFGKPVTLSCSQTLNHNVMYWYQQKSSQAPKLLFHYYDKDFNNEADTPDNFQSRRPNTSFCFLDIRSPGLGDTAMYLCATSRNLQGTDTFGSGTRLTVV.

This chain uses TRBV19 with TRBJ2-4; 7 positions match TRBD2. Per the germline V gene, CDR1 is LNHDA and CDR2 is SQIVND (reference sequence). This CDR3 region has 16 residues. The ends lost 6 bases at V and 8 bases at J; junction bases unmatched: 16. As DNA, the CDR3 is TGTGCCAGTAGCAGACTGGATCGGGGAGGGGCGGACATTCAGTACTTC. It yields the protein CASSRLDRGGADIQYF.

The chain is built from TRBV6-5 and TRBJ2-3, with D uncertain. The CDR3 extends over 15 amino acids. The V and J ends lost 5 bases and 6 bases respectively, with 18 bases between them. Germline V gene sequence: CDR1 MNHEY, CDR2 SVGAGI. In nucleotides, the CDR3 is TGTGCCAGCAGTCTCCGAGGCCTAATAAGGGATACGCAGTATTTT. Translation gives CASSLRGLIRDTQYF.

This clone was observed a handful of times. The gene calls are TRBV4-1 and TRBJ2-1; 10 bases are shared with TRBD2. Germline CDR1 MGHRA, CDR2 YSYEKL. This CDR3 region has 14 residues. V shed 4 bases and J 7 bases; nucleotides not matched to a gene: 4. CDR3 in DNA: TGCGCCAGCAGCCTAAGCGGGGGGGAAAATGAGCAGTTCTTC. Translating gives CASSLSGGENEQFF.

The genes are TRBV20-1 and TRBJ2-1; no clear D. CDR3 size: 11 residues. Germline V CDR1 and CDR2: DFQATT, SNEGSKA (reference sequence). V was trimmed by 0 bases and J by 5 bases, leaving 2 bases between them. The DNA for the CDR3 is TGCAGTGCTAGAGACGACAATGAGCAGTTCTTC. Residues: CSARDDNEQFF.

This clone was seen a few times. The sample has other DNA sequences that encode this CDR3 too. The rearrangement uses TRBV2 and TRBJ2-2; the match to TRBD1 covers 9 bases. Trimming took 6 bases from V and 1 from J; bases not matched to a gene: 3. The germline CDR1 and CDR2 sequences are SNHLY and FYNNEI. The CDR3 covers 15 residues. The CDR3 sequence is CASREGQGNTGELFF. DNA for the CDR3: TGTGCCAGCAGGGAGGGACAGGGGAACACCGGGGAGCTGTTTTTT.

This chain links TRBV5-1 with TRBJ2-7, with a tentative D call TRBD1 (6 bases). This CDR3 region has 14 residues. CDR1 and CDR2 (germline): SGHRS, YFSETQ. The ends were cut back, 0 bases at V and 4 bases at J, with 11 bases in the middle. The CDR3 coding sequence is TGCGCCAGCAGCTTGGGCGGACAGTCGTACGAGCAGTACTTC. This codes for CASSLGGQSYEQYF.

The chain links TRBV28 to TRBJ2-1; 9 nucleotides agree with TRBD2. CDR3 length: 17 amino acids. The germline V gene encodes CDR1 MDHEN and CDR2 SYDVKM. J was trimmed by 4 bases and V by 5 bases; bases with no gene match: 12. The CDR3 protein is CASSLRNIAGAYNEQFF. The CDR3 DNA sequence: TGTGCCAGCAGTCTACGTAATATAGCGGGGGCTTACAATGAGCAGTTCTTC.

The chain combines TRBV6-1 with TRBJ1-5; D gene uncertain. Germline V gene sequence: CDR1 MNHNS, CDR2 SASEGT. The CDR3 covers 13 residues. The V end was cut by 1 base, the J end by 13 bases, with 14 bases between. CDR3 residues: CASSEVTVPIQHF. For the CDR3, the DNA is TGTGCCAGCAGTGAAGTAACAGTTCCCATACAGCATTTT.

The chain links TRBV28 to TRBJ1-6, with 9 bases aligning to TRBD1. The CDR3 has 16 residues. From germline, CDR1 is MDHEN and CDR2 SYDVKM. Trimming cost V 6 bases and J 7 bases; bases outside gene matches: 10. Here the CDR3 reads CASRSGGQGGNSPLHF. For the CDR3, the DNA is TGTGCCAGCAGGTCCGGGGGACAGGGAGGCAATTCACCCCTCCACTTT. The whole variable domain, remainder taken from reference TRBV28 and TRBJ1-6, is DVKVTQSSRYLVKRTGEKVFLECVQDMDHENMFWYRQDPGLGLRLIYFSYDVKMKEKGDIPEGYSVSREKKERFSLILESASTNQTSMYLCASRSGGQGGNSPLHFGNGTRLTVT.

The rearrangement links TRBV6-5 to TRBJ1-6, with 7 nucleotides matching TRBD1. The germline V gene encodes CDR1 MNHEY and CDR2 SVGAGI. V lost 5 bases and J lost 10; bases outside the gene matches: 8. This CDR3 spans 14 amino acids. CDR3 sequence reads: CASSTTGNISPLHF. The CDR3 bases are TGTGCCAGCAGTACGACAGGGAACATCTCACCCCTCCACTTT.

The chain uses TRBV5-1 and TRBJ1-2; D may be TRBD1 (5 bases). Trimming took 4 bases from V and 9 from J, leaving 25 bases between them. In germline, CDR1 is SGHRS, CDR2 YFSETQ. This CDR3 is 16 amino acids long. For the CDR3, the DNA is TGCGCCAGCAGCCCCACGGTGGGGCAAATCGGAAGGAGCTACACCTTC. Translated, it gives CASSPTVGQIGRSYTF.

This clone was seen once. The chain couples TRBV3-1 (or the pseudogene TRBV3-2) to TRBJ2-5; TRBD2 aligns across 10 bases. V was pared by 1 base and J by 4 bases, with 9 bases of the junction left unmatched. The length of the CDR3 is 17 residues. Germline CDR1 and CDR2: LGHDT and YNNKEL (reference sequence). The CDR3 region is CASSQVKIAGGGETQYF. CDR3 nucleotide sequence: TGTGCCAGCAGCCAAGTTAAAATAGCGGGGGGTGGAGAGACCCAGTACTTC.

The J gene is TRBJ2-1, the V gene TRBV5-1, with 7 nucleotides matching TRBD2. J lost 5 bases, V lost 0 bases, and 5 bases had no gene match. In germline, CDR1 is SGHRS, CDR2 YFSETQ. The CDR3 totals 15 residues. The CDR3 DNA reads TGCGCCAGCAGCTTGGGCGCGGGGGATAACAATGAGCAGTTCTTC. This codes for CASSLGAGDNNEQFF.